This TCR beta chain is from a study of blood T cells in healthy people across ages. J was trimmed by 1 base and V by 3 bases; bases with no gene match: 3. The CDR3 runs to 15 residues. Germline V gene data show CDR1 as SGHTA and CDR2 as FQGTGA. Next came a second PCR, run for about 6 to 12 cycles, which used a sample-barcoded 5' primer along with a J-beta primer mix. MiXCR, applied by TCRdb to the 5' RACE reads, yields one record per CDR3 protein. The sample includes roughly 2 million distinct CDR3 sequences, roughly 52% of them seen just once. Study findings and constraints: Naive T cell percentage and TCR beta diversity correlated strongly.

Worth noting for this clonotype: Its specificity is unknown.

V and J are TRBV7-3 and TRBJ1-1, with TRBD1 matching over 9 bases. The TCR comes from a woman aged 40-49 years in good health. The specimen sequenced was blood. This CDR3 reads CASSLTGGGNTEAFF. The CDR3 DNA is TGTGCCAGCAGCTTGACAGGGGGTGGGAACACTGAAGCTTTCTTT.